Listed below are T cell receptor beta chains from one sample, sequenced in a study of blood T cell repertoires in COVID-19. Here immunoSEQ multiplex PCR was the method, and the copy in TCRdb shows in-frame clones only, minus some. The repertoire includes 130,000 to 150,000 clones, almost 90% of them detected once, and more than 9% sits in the top ten. Sequenced sample: peripheral blood. The receptors here all came from a man aged 50 to 59 with active or convalescent COVID-19. Each CDR3 is given with its conserved first and last residue. Fields, in order: clone size, J gene, V gene, D gene, CDR3 protein, CDR3 DNA. The D gene is left open where the match is weak. Expanded clones get a size class; other rows say once, few or many, or leave the size out.

- TRBJ1-3 TRBV6-5 - CASSRTVSGNTIYF TGTGCCAGCAGTCGTACAGTCTCTGGAAACACCATATATTTT
- TRBJ1-5 TRBV15 - CATSRWGGEQPQHF TGTGCCACCAGCAGGTGGGGGGGGGAGCAGCCCCAGCATTTT
once TRBJ2-3 TRBV29-1 TRBD1 CSVSRGQSSTDTQYF TGCAGCGTCTCAAGGGGGCAATCTAGCACAGATACGCAGTATTTT
- TRBJ2-5 TRBV7-2 - CASSPRGQETQYF TGTGCCAGCAGCCCCCGGGGCCAAGAGACCCAGTACTTC
- TRBJ2-1 TRBV28 TRBD2 CASSFVSSGKPYNEQFF TGTGCCAGCAGTTTTGTCTCTAGCGGAAAACCTTACAATGAGCAGTTCTTC
- TRBJ2-5 TRBV15 TRBD2 CATSRAAGTSGSQETQYF TGTGCCACCAGCAGAGCCGCCGGGACTAGCGGATCCCAAGAGACCCAGTACTTC
- TRBJ2-3 TRBV4-2 - CASSQDVTVSDTQYF TGTGCCAGCAGCCAAGATGTGACAGTATCAGATACGCAGTATTTT
- TRBJ1-5 TRBV5-1 TRBD1 CASSPGPGQGGQPQHF TGCGCCAGCAGCCCGGGACCGGGACAGGGAGGTCAGCCCCAGCATTTT
- TRBJ2-3 TRBV7-9 TRBD2 CASSLIAGVGDTQYF TGTGCCAGCAGCTTAATCGCGGGAGTGGGAGATACGCAGTATTTT
- TRBJ1-5 TRBV27 - CASSPESSTGGQPQHF TGTGCCAGCAGTCCCGAATCCAGCACTGGAGGTCAGCCCCAGCATTTT
- TRBJ2-1 TRBV19 TRBD1 CASSITQGDSSYNEQFF TGTGCCAGTAGTATTACACAGGGGGACAGCTCCTACAATGAGCAGTTCTTC
- TRBJ2-5 TRBV5-1 - CASSVNPGGGLETQYF TGCGCCAGCAGCGTGAACCCCGGGGGTGGGTTGGAGACCCAGTACTTC
- TRBJ2-7 TRBV6-5 TRBD1 CASSYAGTGHYEQYF TGTGCCAGCAGTTACGCGGGGACAGGCCACTACGAGCAGTACTTC
- TRBJ1-1 TRBV28 TRBD1 CASRHYGLGQGRTEAFF TGTGCCAGCAGACACTACGGACTAGGACAGGGGAGGACTGAAGCTTTCTTT
- TRBJ1-4 TRBV7-2 - CASSLGPATNEKLFF TGTGCCAGCAGCTTAGGGCCCGCAACTAATGAAAAACTGTTTTTT
- TRBJ1-5 TRBV19 - CASTYNNQPQHF TGTGCCAGTACGTATAACAATCAGCCCCAGCATTTT
- TRBJ2-5 TRBV5-4 - CASSFRSVQETQYF TGTGCCAGCAGCTTTCGGAGCGTCCAAGAGACCCAGTACTTC
- TRBJ1-1 TRBV28 TRBD1 CASIKMGTGRLSFF TGTGCCAGCATTAAAATGGGGACAGGGCGCTTGTCTTTCTTT
- TRBJ1-5 TRBV19 TRBD1 CASSAYGQGGNQPQHF TGTGCCAGTAGTGCCTATGGACAGGGTGGGAATCAGCCCCAGCATTTT
- TRBJ2-7 TRBV18 TRBD2 CASSPGLAGDEQYF TGTGCCAGCTCACCGGGACTAGCGGGGGACGAGCAGTACTTC
- TRBJ2-7 TRBV7-2 - CASSLGTVSEQYF TGTGCCAGCAGCTTAGGGACAGTTTCCGAGCAGTACTTC
- TRBJ2-7 TRBV2 TRBD2 CASRRLAGVNEQYF TGTGCCAGCAGAAGACTAGCGGGAGTAAACGAGCAGTACTTC
few TRBJ2-7 TRBV5-1 TRBD2 CASSLELAGDEQYF TGCGCCAGCAGCTTGGAACTAGCGGGAGACGAGCAGTACTTC
- TRBJ2-1 TRBV15 TRBD2 CATSSPGTSGYNEQFF TGTGCCACCAGCAGTCCCGGGACTAGCGGTTACAATGAGCAGTTCTTC
once TRBJ2-1 TRBV9 - CASSVERHPSYNEQFF TGTGCCAGCAGCGTAGAGAGGCATCCCTCCTACAATGAGCAGTTCTTC
- TRBJ2-1 TRBV5-4 TRBD2 CASSKGTSGPKSSYNEQFF TGTGCCAGCAGCAAAGGGACTAGCGGGCCCAAGAGCTCCTACAATGAGCAGTTCTTC
- TRBJ1-3 TRBV29-1 - CSAEGDPGGTGNTIYF TGCAGCGCTGAGGGGGACCCCGGAGGGACTGGAAACACCATATATTTT
- TRBJ1-5 TRBV19 TRBD1 CASSSGQTRYQPQHF TGTGCCAGTAGCTCGGGACAGACGCGTTATCAGCCCCAGCATTTT
- TRBJ2-7 TRBV7-2 - CASSLGRAAYEQYF TGTGCCAGCAGCTTAGGGAGGGCCGCCTACGAGCAGTACTTC
- TRBJ2-1 TRBV7-5 - CARSLPGGEAYNEQFF TGTGCCAGAAGCTTACCGGGAGGGGAGGCCTACAATGAGCAGTTCTTC
once TRBJ1-5 TRBV24-1 - CATSDRGVQPQHF TGTGCCACCAGTGACCGGGGGGTGCAGCCCCAGCATTTT
- TRBJ1-2 TRBV6-1 TRBD1 CASSEGQGSRYGYTF TGTGCCAGCAGTGAGGGACAGGGAAGTCGGTATGGCTACACCTTC
- TRBJ2-1 TRBV7-9 TRBD2 CASGRRSSGSNYNEQFF TGTGCCAGCGGCCGGAGGTCTAGCGGGTCAAACTACAATGAGCAGTTCTTC
few TRBJ2-1 TRBV19 - CASSIMGGERIEQFF TGTGCCAGTAGTATTATGGGTGGGGAGAGGATTGAGCAGTTCTTC
- TRBJ2-6 TRBV7-2 - CASSFPGAGANVLTF TGTGCCAGCAGCTTCCCGGGGGCTGGGGCCAACGTCCTGACTTTC
- TRBJ1-5 TRBV28 - CASSLWEGNQPQHF TGTGCCAGCAGTTTATGGGAGGGCAATCAGCCCCAGCATTTT
- TRBJ2-6 TRBV4-1 - CASSQGRELSSSGANVLTF TGCGCCAGCAGCCAAGGGAGGGAGCTGTCGAGCTCTGGGGCCAACGTCCTGACTTTC
- TRBJ2-5 TRBV5-1 - CASSPSGSQETQYF TGCGCCAGCAGCCCATCCGGGAGCCAAGAGACCCAGTACTTC
- TRBJ2-7 TRBV7-6 - CASSLSPLGDTEQYF TGTGCCAGCAGCTTATCTCCCCTCGGGGATACCGAGCAGTACTTC
medium-sized TRBJ2-5 TRBV5-5 - CASSFNRVRETQYF TGTGCCAGCAGCTTTAACAGGGTGAGGGAGACCCAGTACTTC
- TRBJ2-5 TRBV10-1 TRBD1 CASSGTGFGETQYF TGCGCCAGCAGCGGGACAGGGTTTGGAGAGACCCAGTACTTC
- TRBJ2-5 TRBV11-1 - CASSLGGRVETQYF TGTGCCAGCAGCTTAGGGGGCAGGGTCGAGACCCAGTACTTC
- TRBJ2-1 TRBV7-2 - CASSQGGTKFF TGTGCCAGCAGCCAAGGGGGGACTAAATTCTTC
once TRBJ1-4 TRBV9 - CASSLDSEGYEKLFF TGTGCCAGCAGCCTCGACAGCGAAGGGTATGAAAAACTGTTTTTT
- TRBJ2-7 TRBV18 TRBD2 CASSTGTSGTSRYEQYF TGTGCCAGCTCAACAGGGACTAGCGGGACAAGCCGTTACGAGCAGTACTTC
- TRBJ2-3 TRBV4-3 TRBD2 CASSQDPGEASGSPDTQYF TGCGCCAGCAGCCAAGACCCCGGTGAGGCTAGCGGGAGCCCAGATACGCAGTATTTT